This T cell receptor (beta chain) emerged from a study of control samples from healthy donors and cancer patients (dated by TCRdb to 2020 to 2021). About this clone itself: It lacks a known antigen. One base away there is no much larger clone; base qualities are not given.

Library preparation used the immunoSEQ multiplex PCR assay. The immuneACCESS repertoire file appears here via TCRdb, limited to in-frame rearrangements. These files lack a portion of the clones; in checked studies, under half of the deficit traces to unresolved V genes, and the cause of the others is not known. In all, the sample holds fewer than 500,000 clones, and around 90% of those were seen once. 5% to 7% of the sample lies in the top ten. This TCR was sampled from a man aged 35 to 55 with head and neck cancer. What was sequenced was PBMCs.

Here is the DNA: TGTGCCGGCAGCTTCGAAGGGGACGACTATGGCTACACCTTC. This yields the protein CAGSFEGDDYGYTF. This sequence uses TRBV21-1 and TRBJ1-2. TRBV21-1 is annotated as a pseudogene. The CDR3 numbers 14 residues from cysteine through phenylalanine. The entry retains the CDR3 DNA only, 42 bases that are in frame from base 1.